The rows below give T cell receptor beta chains drawn from one sample of a study of T cell responses to AZD1222 COVID-19 vaccine. Sequencing used immunoSEQ multiplex PCR; TCRdb keeps in-frame clones, though not all of them. The sample consists of approximately 150,000 clones, approximately 92% of them appearing once. Sequences were derived from peripheral blood, sampled on day 0 of AZD1222 vaccination. The receptors were sampled from an adult in good health. Each CDR3 is given with its conserved first and last residue. D genes are given only for firm matches. A clone size is listed for some rows: how often the clone was seen (once, few, many), or a class if it is expanded.

TGTGCCAGCAGCCCCGGAGGGGCTACGGCTGATGAAAAACTGTTTTTT CASSPGGATADEKLFF - TRBJ1-4 TRBV5-4 -
TGTGCCAGTAGTTGGGGTTTGCAGCTGGCTAACTATGGCTACACCTTC CASSWGLQLANYGYTF - TRBJ1-2 TRBV19 -
TGCGCCAGCAGCCCCTCTAGCACGGCCTACGAGCAGTACTTC CASSPSSTAYEQYF - TRBJ2-7 TRBV4-1 -
TGTGCCAGCTCAGTTAGTTCGGGGTACGAGCAGTACTTC CASSVSSGYEQYF - TRBJ2-7 TRBV18 -
TGTGCCAGCAGCCAACCGGGCCACTCCTACGAGCAGTACTTC CASSQPGHSYEQYF few TRBJ2-7 TRBV3-1/TRBV3-2 -
TGTGCCAGCAGTGAACCGGCAGTAAGCACAGATACGCAGTATTTT CASSEPAVSTDTQYF - TRBJ2-3 TRBV6-1 -
TGTGCCAGTAGACAGGGCAACGAGCAGTACTTC CASRQGNEQYF - TRBJ2-7 TRBV19 -
TGTGCCAGCAGCCTCGGCCGGGAGGGGGCAAAGGGCACTGAAGCTTTCTTT CASSLGREGAKGTEAFF - TRBJ1-1 TRBV11-2 TRBD1
TGTGCCAGCAGTTTCTCACAGGTTGGATGGGCCTACGAGCAGTACTTC CASSFSQVGWAYEQYF - TRBJ2-7 TRBV27 -
TGTGCCAGTAGTGTCCCGGGACTAGCGGGAGTATCAGAGACCCAGTACTTC CASSVPGLAGVSETQYF - TRBJ2-5 TRBV19 TRBD2
TGTGCCTGGAGTGTACGGTCGGCCCTGCGGAATGAGCAGTTCTTC CAWSVRSALRNEQFF - TRBJ2-1 TRBV30 -
TGTGCCAGCAGCTCTTCAAACAGGCAGAACTATGGCTACACCTTC CASSSSNRQNYGYTF - TRBJ1-2 TRBV5-5 -
TGTGCCAGCAGTTTAGCTTGGGGCGGCTCCTACGAGCAGTACTTC CASSLAWGGSYEQYF - TRBJ2-7 TRBV28 -
TGTGCCAGTAGTCCGGCTAGCGGGTACCTTTCCGGGGAGCTGTTTTTT CASSPASGYLSGELFF - TRBJ2-2 TRBV19 TRBD2
TGTGCCAGCAGCCAAGAGGACAGAGCATCCTACAATGAGCAGTTCTTC CASSQEDRASYNEQFF - TRBJ2-1 TRBV3-1/TRBV3-2 -
TGTGCCAGCAGTGACCGTGGGGGAGCGGTTAAAGAGACCCAGTACTTC CASSDRGGAVKETQYF - TRBJ2-5 TRBV25-1 -
TGTGCCAGCACTCTCAACAGGAGGAACACTGAAGCTTTCTTT CASTLNRRNTEAFF - TRBJ1-1 TRBV28 -
TGTGCCAGCAGTTTATGGGGACAGGGAGCTGGCTACACCTTC CASSLWGQGAGYTF - TRBJ1-2 TRBV28 TRBD1
TGTGCCAGCAGTTTTAACAGTTTGTCACCCCTCCACTTT CASSFNSLSPLHF - TRBJ1-6 TRBV28 -
TGTGCCAGCAGTTTACCGGACGGATCTTATGGCTACACCTTC CASSLPDGSYGYTF - TRBJ1-2 TRBV28 -